Below, 12 T cell receptor beta chains from the same sample are listed, as sequenced in a study of T cells in Graves' hyperthyroidism and ophthalmopathy. Using RNA transcripts as the source, TCR beta CDR3 regions were amplified. When the TCR CDR3 underwent first-round RT-PCR, the HTBI primer set was used. TCRdb re-derived calls from the multiplex PCR reads in MiXCR, one entry per CDR3 protein. The table shows 450,000 to 650,000 distinct CDR3 sequences, with over 12% occurring only once. Material: blood. These receptors all stem from a young woman with Graves' ophthalmopathy.

This clonotype was observed many times. The chain couples TRBV11-3 to TRBJ2-1, with 9 bases matching TRBD2. Germline V CDR1 and CDR2: SGHNT, YENEEA. The CDR3 consists of 15 residues. The trim removed 3 bases at V and 2 bases at J, leaving 2 bases unmatched. The CDR3 loop is CASSFSGSAYNEQFF. The CDR3 nucleotides read TGTGCCAGCAGCTTTAGCGGGAGTGCCTACAATGAGCAGTTCTTC.

The genes are TRBV19 and TRBJ1-5, with D maybe TRBD1 (5 bases). Germline CDR1 is LNHDA and CDR2 is SQIVND (reference sequence). There are 17 residues in the CDR3. Trimming took off 3 bases at V and 5 bases at J, with 20 bases between the two ends. CDR3 DNA sequence: TGTGCCAGTAGTATTTCGGTCCAGGGTTTCGGGGATCAGCCCCAGCATTTT. Translating it yields CASSISVQGFGDQPQHF.

This clonotype was counted at least ten times. V is TRBV2 and J is TRBJ2-7; TRBD2 might be the D (6 bases). The length of the CDR3 is 16 residues. Per germline, CDR1 SNHLY and CDR2 FYNNEI. V lost 2 bases and J 2 bases, leaving 16 bases between the germline ends. The CDR3 loop is CASSEQLPSVAYEQYF. CDR3 in DNA: TGTGCCAGCAGTGAACAGCTTCCTAGCGTAGCCTACGAGCAGTACTTC.

In this sample, this clonotype turned up many times. CDR3 DNA: TGTGCCAGCGCCAGCCACAGGCCTTACAATGAGCAGTTCTTC. Translated: CASASHRPYNEQFF. The J gene is TRBJ2-1, the V gene TRBV27; TRBD1 might be the D (5 bases). There are 14 residues in the CDR3. Per the germline V gene, CDR1 is MNHEY and CDR2 is SMNVEV (reference sequence). V lost 8 bases, J lost 4 bases, and 15 bases lay in between.

This clonotype showed up many times. This sequence joins TRBV5-6 and TRBJ2-3; 10 bases agree with TRBD2. Losses at the gene ends were 2 bases for V and 2 bases for J; bases not matched to a gene: 5. Germline CDR1 and CDR2: SGHDT and YYEEEE. CDR3 length equals 16 residues. The CDR3 coding sequence is TGTGCCAGCAGCTTACGACTAGCGGGTATCACAGATACGCAGTATTTT. Translated: CASSLRLAGITDTQYF.

In this sample, this clonotype turned up once. The chain has TRBV9 and TRBJ2-2; 11 bases are a match to TRBD2. The CDR3 runs 16 residues. V was clipped by 4 bases and J by 0 bases; unmatched bases: 2. Germline CDR1 reads SGDLS; CDR2 reads YYNGEE. The CDR3 DNA reads TGTGCCAGCAGCCGACTAGCGGGAACGAACACCGGGGAGCTGTTTTTT. Translation: CASSRLAGTNTGELFF.

This clonotype has a handful of counts. The gene calls are TRBV4-2 and TRBJ2-5; weak D call: TRBD2 (6 bases). Germline CDR1 LGHNA, CDR2 YNFKEQ. The V end lost 4 bases, the J end lost 2 bases, and 14 bases lay between the germline ends. The CDR3 length is 15 residues. The CDR3 nucleotides read TGTGCCAGCAGCCTTCCGGGGACTGAACAAGAGACCCAGTACTTC. Amino acids: CASSLPGTEQETQYF.

The chain has TRBV19 and TRBJ1-2, with TRBD1 matching over 7 bases. This CDR3 is built from 17 residues. Trimming cost V 2 bases and J 3 bases; bases outside gene matches: 12. CDR1 and CDR2 from the germline V gene are LNHDA and SQIVND (reference sequence). CDR3 residues: CASSIRGHGQPDYGYTF. The DNA for the CDR3 is TGTGCCAGTAGTATAAGGGGGCACGGACAGCCGGACTATGGCTACACCTTC.

The chain joins TRBV9 to TRBJ1-3, with D unresolved. The CDR3 has 14 amino acids. Germline CDR1 and CDR2: SGDLS and YYNGEE. Trimming left V 4 bases short and J 0 bases short, with 8 bases between. CDR3 amino acids: CASSPYTSGNTIYF. Written as DNA, the CDR3 is TGTGCCAGCAGCCCGTATACCTCTGGAAACACCATATATTTT.

This clonotype turned up a few times. The rearrangement joins TRBV28 to TRBJ1-1; 8 bases match TRBD1. The CDR3 runs 15 residues. V shed 2 bases, J shed 3 bases, and the junction held 5 bases outside the gene matches. Germline CDR1 and CDR2: MDHEN and SYDVKM. The CDR3 region is CASSLEDRVYTEAFF. CDR3 bases: TGTGCCAGCAGTTTAGAGGACAGGGTCTACACTGAAGCTTTCTTT. Full variable domain (missing parts from reference TRBV28 and TRBJ1-1): DVKVTQSSRYLVKRTGEKVFLECVQDMDHENMFWYRQDPGLGLRLIYFSYDVKMKEKGDIPEGYSVSREKKERFSLILESASTNQTSMYLCASSLEDRVYTEAFFGQGTRLTVV.

This clonotype was counted ten times or more. Being one base from a much bigger clone, this may be a read error. The chain couples TRBV28 to TRBJ1-5; D unresolved. V gave up 3 bases and J gave up 0 bases, with 3 bases separating them. This CDR3 is 13 amino acids long. Germline assignment: CDR1 MDHEN and CDR2 SYDVKM. Here the CDR3 reads CASSFSSNQPQHF. The DNA of the CDR3 is TGTGCCAGCAGTTTCAGTAGCAATCAGCCCCAGCATTTT. The full variable domain, completed using reference TRBV28 and TRBJ1-5, is DVKVTQSSRYLVKRTGEKVFLECVQDMDHENMFWYRQDPGLGLRLIYFSYDVKMKEKGDIPEGYSVSREKKERFSLILESASTNQTSMYLCASSFSSNQPQHFGDGTRLSIL.

This clonotype was seen a few times. The chain combines TRBV4-3 with TRBJ2-7; 8 positions match TRBD1. With 0 bases clipped from V and 3 bases from J, the junction kept 4 bases outside the gene matches. Germline CDR1 and CDR2: LGHNA and YSLEER. The CDR3 totals 15 residues. The chain's CDR3 is CASSQETGASYEQYF. The CDR3 DNA is TGCGCCAGCAGCCAAGAGACAGGGGCGAGCTACGAGCAGTACTTC.